These 3 T cell receptor beta chains share one sample of origin, sequenced in a study of blood T cell repertoires in COVID-19. The data were produced by immunoSEQ multiplex PCR, yet TCRdb's version contains in-frame clones alone and is incomplete. The data contain around 210,000 clones, 80% to 90% of them singletons. Input material: peripheral blood. Source of these receptors: a man aged 18 to 29 with active or convalescent COVID-19.

This chain links TRBV30 with TRBJ1-6, with TRBD1 as a possible D gene (5 bases). The CDR3 is made up of 13 amino acids. Germline CDR1 reads GTSNPN; CDR2 reads SVGIG (reference sequence). Between the trimmed V and J ends, which lost 4 bases and 5 bases, there was a span of 9 bases. The CDR3 DNA reads as TGTGCCTGGACCCTACAGGATAATTCACCCCTCCACTTT. It codes for CAWTLQDNSPLHF.

The chain combines TRBV11-3 with TRBJ2-1; D is undetermined. Germline CDR1 reads SGHNT; CDR2 reads YENEEA. The germline V and J ends were trimmed by 2 bases and 0 bases, with 14 bases remaining between them. This CDR3 spans 17 amino acids. The CDR3 protein is CASSLFPMSSSYNEQFF. CDR3 bases: TGTGCCAGCAGCTTATTCCCCATGTCTAGCTCCTACAATGAGCAGTTCTTC.

The sample holds one count of this clone. The CDR3 spells CASSGSRSGEAFF. Written as DNA, the CDR3 is TGTGCCAGCAGTGGATCCCGCAGTGGTGAAGCTTTCTTT. The genes are TRBV2 and TRBJ1-1; D gene ambiguous. The CDR3 spans 13 residues. V dropped 4 bases and J dropped 7 bases, with 13 bases sitting between them. In germline, CDR1 is SNHLY, CDR2 FYNNEI.